Listed below are T cell receptor beta chains from one sample, sequenced in a study of early T cells in non-severe SARS-CoV-2 infection. One entry per CDR3 protein, called by TCRdb with MiXCR from the 5' RACE reads. Of tens of thousands of distinct CDR3 sequences listed, about 12% are singletons. The sequencing used whole blood, collected at baseline. The receptors were gathered from an adult who was a healthcare worker with PCR-confirmed SARS-CoV-2 infection or an uninfected control (not recorded which). CDR3s include the opening cysteine and the closing phenylalanine or tryptophan. Fields, in order: D gene, J gene, clone size, V gene, CDR3 protein, CDR3 DNA. A D gene is named only where the DNA matches it firmly. Some rows have no size entry. The others give once, few or many, or a class for an expanded clone.

.	TRBJ1-3	.	TRBV15	CATSREVSGSGNTIYF	TGTGCCACCAGCAGAGAAGTCAGTGGCTCTGGAAACACCATATATTTT
.	TRBJ2-3	.	TRBV28	CASPGPKVGEGRGTDTQYF	TGTGCCAGCCCCGGCCCCAAGGTAGGAGAGGGACGTGGCACAGATACGCAGTATTTT
.	TRBJ1-6	few	TRBV12-3/TRBV12-4	CASSSGQFSPLHF	TGTGCCAGCAGTTCCGGACAGTTTTCACCCCTCCACTTT
TRBD1	TRBJ2-7	many	TRBV5-1	CASSLQGALYEQYF	TGCGCCAGCTCGCTCCAGGGGGCTCTGTACGAGCAGTACTTC
.	TRBJ2-3	few	TRBV12-3/TRBV12-4	CASNLRGITDTQYF	TGTGCCAGCAATCTCAGGGGTATCACAGATACGCAGTATTTT
TRBD1	TRBJ2-7	.	TRBV6-1	CASSDRTGVLGSYEQYF	TGTGCCAGCAGTGATCGGACAGGGGTTTTGGGATCCTACGAGCAGTACTTC
.	TRBJ2-2	.	TRBV6-5	CASMVAATGELFF	TGTGCCAGCATGGTAGCGGCCACCGGGGAGCTGTTTTTT
.	TRBJ2-2	few	TRBV24-1	CATSEGTGELFF	TGTGCCACCAGTGAGGGGACCGGGGAGCTGTTTTTT
TRBD1	TRBJ1-2	few	TRBV27	CASRTTGGTYGYTF	TGTGCCAGCAGGACGACAGGGGGCACCTATGGCTACACCTTC
.	TRBJ2-7	few	TRBV2	CASSDGRREQYF	TGTGCCAGCAGTGATGGTCGGCGCGAGCAGTACTTC
TRBD2	TRBJ2-3	.	TRBV6-5	CASSRGILASTDTQYF	TGTGCCAGCAGCCGCGGCATACTAGCGAGCACAGATACGCAGTATTTT
TRBD1	TRBJ2-5	.	TRBV18	CASSTGVRETQYF	TGTGCCAGCTCAACAGGGGTCAGGGAGACCCAGTACTTC
TRBD1	TRBJ1-2	.	TRBV6-1	CASRPDRESFYGYTF	TGTGCCAGCAGGCCGGACAGGGAGAGTTTCTATGGCTACACCTTC
.	TRBJ2-7	few	TRBV10-1	CASSTNRDANYEQYF	TGCGCCAGCAGCACGAACCGGGACGCCAACTACGAGCAGTACTTC
.	TRBJ1-2	.	TRBV7-9	CASNDGGVYGYTF	TGTGCCAGCAACGACGGGGGTGTCTATGGCTACACCTTC
.	TRBJ2-1	.	TRBV24-1	CATSGGTRVGDEQFF	TGTGCCACCAGTGGGGGGACCAGGGTGGGCGATGAGCAGTTCTTC
TRBD2	TRBJ2-5	many	TRBV27	CASSFRGGGSKKTQYF	TGTGCCAGCAGTTTTCGGGGGGGCGGGAGCAAGAAGACCCAGTACTTC
TRBD2	TRBJ2-5	few	TRBV7-8	CASSLSLAGAETQYF	TGTGCCAGCAGCTTATCCCTAGCGGGAGCGGAGACCCAGTACTTC
.	TRBJ1-3	.	TRBV27	CASSPGGNTIYF	TGTGCCAGCAGTCCAGGGGGAAACACCATATATTTT
.	TRBJ1-2	few	TRBV29-1	CSVETGFQYGYTF	TGCAGCGTTGAGACGGGCTTTCAGTATGGCTACACCTTC
.	TRBJ2-3	few	TRBV7-9	CASSSPGTDTQYF	TGTGCCAGCAGCTCTCCGGGCACAGATACGCAGTATTTT
.	TRBJ2-2	many	TRBV6-4	CASSDSLTGELFF	TGTGCCAGCAGTGACTCATTAACCGGGGAGCTGTTTTTT
TRBD2	TRBJ2-7	few	TRBV2	CASSSGTSNYEQYF	TGTGCCAGCAGTTCCGGGACTAGCAACTACGAGCAGTACTTC
.	TRBJ2-4	.	TRBV7-2	CASSLGGLNIQYF	TGTGCCAGCAGCTTAGGAGGGCTAAACATTCAGTACTTC
.	TRBJ2-3	few	TRBV5-1	CASSLLTPSTDTQYF	TGCGCCAGCAGCTTGTTGACGCCTTCTACAGATACGCAGTATTTT
TRBD2	TRBJ2-3	.	TRBV6-5	CASNPLAGEDTQYF	TGTGCCAGCAACCCACTAGCGGGAGAAGATACGCAGTATTTT
TRBD2	TRBJ2-5	many	TRBV11-2	CASSPGASGRVQETQYF	TGTGCCAGCAGCCCAGGGGCTAGCGGGAGGGTCCAAGAGACCCAGTACTTC
.	TRBJ1-2	.	TRBV29-1	CSVVSVYGYTF	TGCAGCGTTGTGTCAGTCTATGGCTACACCTTC
.	TRBJ2-2	.	TRBV3-2	CASSHPGPGTYGELFF	TGTGCCAGCAGCCATCCCGGGCCCGGGACTTATGGGGAGCTGTTTTTT
.	TRBJ2-7	.	TRBV9	CASSVEDSNEQYF	TGTGCCAGCAGCGTAGAGGACTCCAACGAGCAGTACTTC
TRBD2	TRBJ2-5	few	TRBV11-2	CASNSPPGLVQQETQYF	TGTGCCAGCAATTCCCCCCCGGGACTAGTGCAGCAAGAGACCCAGTACTTC
TRBD1	TRBJ2-3	.	TRBV6-5	CASSPTGGFTDTQYF	TGTGCCAGCAGTCCGACAGGGGGGTTCACAGATACGCAGTATTTT
.	TRBJ2-1	few	TRBV28	CASSNRVWSEQFF	TGTGCCAGCAGTAACAGGGTTTGGAGTGAGCAGTTCTTC
.	TRBJ2-2	.	TRBV5-1	CASSLDGAGELFF	TGCGCCAGCAGCTTGGATGGGGCCGGGGAGCTGTTTTTT
.	TRBJ1-2	medium-sized	TRBV20-1	CSARRQPNYGYTF	TGCAGTGCTAGAAGGCAGCCTAACTATGGCTACACCTTC
TRBD1	TRBJ1-6	many	TRBV5-4	CASSLDRAGSPLHF	TGTGCCAGCAGTTTGGACAGGGCTGGGTCACCCCTCCACTTT
TRBD2	TRBJ2-5	many	TRBV5-1	CASSLTSGQETQYF	TGCGCCAGCAGCTTGACTAGCGGGCAAGAGACCCAGTACTTC
.	TRBJ2-1	.	TRBV6-4	CASSNYNEQFF	TGTGCCAGCAGTAATTACAATGAGCAGTTCTTC
.	TRBJ2-2	.	TRBV7-2	CASSQELNTGELFF	TGTGCCAGCAGCCAGGAGCTGAACACCGGGGAGCTGTTTTTT